This T cell receptor beta chain was observed in a study of regulatory T cells in long-lasting Graves disease. General study findings and limits: The study found lower TCR diversity in persistent Graves' patients than in newly diagnosed ones. Comparison showed that persistent patients shared more public clonotypes (over 2,500) than new patients (roughly 1,000). Persistent disease preferred TRBV28, TRBJ1-2 and TRBJ2-5.

Documented time point: persistent/refractory GD, antithyroid drugs over 5 years with positive TRAb. With RNA extracted from PBMCs as input, the TCR library was made. Regarding this clonotype: The antigen remains undetermined.

The CDR3 extends over 12 amino acids. The V and J ends lost 1 base and 5 bases respectively, with 7 bases between them. Germline assignment: CDR1 DFQATT and CDR2 SNEGSKA (reference sequence). The authors built TCR beta libraries using iRepertoire HTBI primers and Arm-PCR of CDR3 regions. In the original workflow: The study identified 62 TRBV and 11 to 15 TRBJ segments across samples. TCRdb reprocessed the multiplex PCR reads via MiXCR and lists one record per CDR3 protein. V and J calls and clone size were set by TCRdb, not the authors. The sample shows 300,000 to 500,000 distinct CDR3 sequences, less than 25% of them seen only once.

The sample was peripheral blood mononuclear cells (PBMCs), taken when the disease was refractory, from a patient treated with antithyroid drugs. The chain links TRBV20-1 to TRBJ2-3; possibly TRBD1 for D (5 bases). The TCR was taken from a female donor with Graves disease. This CDR3 reads CSARGGGDTQYF. The CDR3 DNA follows: TGCAGTGCTAGAGGGGGCGGAGATACGCAGTATTTT.